This note documents a single TCR beta chain sequence. The target antigen is unknown. Random hexamers were used to reverse transcribe the RNA input (roughly 0.5 to 1 ug). Amplification of TCR beta CDR3 used immunoSEQ multiplex PCR across 54 Vbeta and 13 Jbeta. TCRdb re-analysed the immunoSEQ multiplex PCR reads in MiXCR, keeping a single row per CDR3 protein. This table holds approximately 100,000 distinct CDR3 sequences, about 96% found once. Germline-derived CDR1 and CDR2 are MNHNS and SASEGT. There are 19 residues in the CDR3. Trimming took off 5 bases at V and 0 bases at J, with 22 bases between the two ends. The data were taken from a study of CD8 T cells in Susac syndrome. General study points: In its TCR sequencing and HLA analysis, the study acknowledged that the number of individuals was relatively small.

TCR beta sequencing was performed on blood CD8+ and CD4+ T cells. Controls were age- and sex-matched healthy donors. The specimen sequenced was CD4+ T cells from PBMCs. The receptor comes from a human donor in good health. V is TRBV6-1 and J is TRBJ1-4; D is uncertain. CDR3 loop: CASSRTGLSSVTTNEKLFF. CDR3 nucleotides: TGTGCCAGCAGTCGGACGGGCCTATCCTCTGTAACAACTAATGAAAAACTGTTTTTT.